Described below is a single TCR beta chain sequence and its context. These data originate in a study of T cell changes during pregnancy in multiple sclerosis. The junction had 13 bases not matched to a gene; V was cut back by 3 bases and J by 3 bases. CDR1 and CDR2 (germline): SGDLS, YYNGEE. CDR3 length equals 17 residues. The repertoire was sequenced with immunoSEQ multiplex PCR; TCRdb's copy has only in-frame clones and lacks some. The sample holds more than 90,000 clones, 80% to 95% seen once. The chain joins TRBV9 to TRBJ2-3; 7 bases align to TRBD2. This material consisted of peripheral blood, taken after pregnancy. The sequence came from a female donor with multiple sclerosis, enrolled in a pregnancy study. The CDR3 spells CASSARLLAELTDTQYF. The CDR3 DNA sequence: TGTGCCAGCAGCGCCCGGCTTCTAGCGGAACTTACAGATACGCAGTATTTT.